The 4 T cell receptor beta chains below come from one sample, sequenced in a study of blood T cell repertoires in COVID-19. Only in-frame clones appear in the TCRdb table, and some are missing; sequencing was by immunoSEQ multiplex PCR. This table holds 70,000 to 100,000 clones, 88% found once. The sequenced sample consisted of peripheral blood. The receptors originated from a human donor in a cohort sampled during active COVID-19.

The chain links TRBV20-1 to TRBJ1-2, with TRBD1 matching 10 bases. The CDR3 runs 16 residues. Germline V lookup: CDR1 DFQATT, CDR2 SNEGSKA (reference sequence). Losses at the gene ends were 3 bases for V and 7 bases for J; bases not matched to a gene: 14. The CDR3 DNA reads TGCAGTGCTAGTAACGCCCGAAGACAGGGGGCATCTGGCTACACCTTC. Its translation: CSASNARRQGASGYTF.

The V gene is TRBV15, the J gene TRBJ2-5; D unresolved. V was cut by 6 bases and J by 3 bases, with 11 bases left in between. The CDR3 contains 13 residues. CDR1 is LNHNV, CDR2 YYDKDF, per germline (reference sequence). As DNA, the CDR3 is TGTGCCACCAGTAAGAGGTTGGAAGAGACCCAGTACTTC. It codes for CATSKRLEETQYF.

V is TRBV7-2 and J is TRBJ2-3, with TRBD2 matching 10 bases. The V gene end was trimmed by 2 bases and the J gene end by 6 bases; junction bases not matched to a gene: 2. Per germline, CDR1 SGHTA and CDR2 FQGNSA. The CDR3 extends over 14 amino acids. CDR3 nucleotide sequence: TGTGCCAGCAGCTTACTAGCGGGGGTGGATACGCAGTATTTT. Encoded protein: CASSLLAGVDTQYF.

V gene TRBV14 combines with J gene TRBJ1-6; D is undetermined. This CDR3 has 14 amino acids. The germline V and J ends were trimmed by 4 bases and 6 bases, with 10 bases remaining between them. Looked up from germline, CDR1 is SGHDN and CDR2 is FVKESK. CDR3 in amino acids: CASSPRRVNSPLHF. CDR3 bases: TGTGCCAGCAGCCCCCGTCGCGTTAATTCACCCCTCCACTTT.